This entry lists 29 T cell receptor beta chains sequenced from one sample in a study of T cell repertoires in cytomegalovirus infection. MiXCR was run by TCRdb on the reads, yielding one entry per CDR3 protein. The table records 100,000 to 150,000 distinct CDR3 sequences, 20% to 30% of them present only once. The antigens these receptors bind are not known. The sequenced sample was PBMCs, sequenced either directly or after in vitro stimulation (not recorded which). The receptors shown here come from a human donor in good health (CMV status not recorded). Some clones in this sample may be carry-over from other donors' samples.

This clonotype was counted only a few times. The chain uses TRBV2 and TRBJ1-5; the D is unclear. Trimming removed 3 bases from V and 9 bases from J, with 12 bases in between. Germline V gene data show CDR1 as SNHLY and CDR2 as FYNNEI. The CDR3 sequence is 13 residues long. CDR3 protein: CASSEDREMPQHF. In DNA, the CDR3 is TGTGCCAGCAGTGAGGACCGGGAGATGCCCCAGCATTTT.

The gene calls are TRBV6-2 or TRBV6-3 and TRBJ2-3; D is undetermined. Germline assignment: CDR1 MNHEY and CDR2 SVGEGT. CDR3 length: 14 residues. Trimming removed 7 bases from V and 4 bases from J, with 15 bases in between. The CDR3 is CASTYRLRSDTQYF. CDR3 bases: TGTGCCAGCACCTACCGGCTCAGGTCAGATACGCAGTATTTT.

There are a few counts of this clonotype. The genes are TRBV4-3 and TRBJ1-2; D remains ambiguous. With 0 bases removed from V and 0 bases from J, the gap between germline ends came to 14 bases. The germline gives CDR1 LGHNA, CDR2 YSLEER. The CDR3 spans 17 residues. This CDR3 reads CASSQDLFRTANYGYTF. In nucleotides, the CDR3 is TGCGCCAGCAGCCAAGATTTGTTCCGGACCGCTAACTATGGCTACACCTTC.

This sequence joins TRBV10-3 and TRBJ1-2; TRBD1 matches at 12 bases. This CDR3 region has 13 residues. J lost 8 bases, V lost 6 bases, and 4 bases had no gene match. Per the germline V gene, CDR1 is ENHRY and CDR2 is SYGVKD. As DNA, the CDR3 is TGTGCCATCAGGGGACAGGGGGCAAGAGGCTACACCTTC. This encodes CAIRGQGARGYTF.

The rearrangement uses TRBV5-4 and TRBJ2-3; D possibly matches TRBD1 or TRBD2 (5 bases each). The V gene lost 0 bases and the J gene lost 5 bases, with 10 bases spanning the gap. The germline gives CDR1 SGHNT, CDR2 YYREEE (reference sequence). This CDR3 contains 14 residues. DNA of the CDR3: TGTGCCAGCAGCTTGGGAGGGGCTGTAGATACGCAGTATTTT. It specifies CASSLGGAVDTQYF.

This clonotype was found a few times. In DNA, the CDR3 is TGTGCCAGCAGTTCCCAGGGGGTTCAGACTGAAGCTTTCTTT. It translates to CASSSQGVQTEAFF. V is TRBV27 and J is TRBJ1-1; 7 bases match TRBD1. Germline CDR1 and CDR2: MNHEY and SMNVEV (reference sequence). J gave up 5 bases and V 4 bases, and 7 bases lay outside the gene matches. The CDR3 extends over 14 amino acids.

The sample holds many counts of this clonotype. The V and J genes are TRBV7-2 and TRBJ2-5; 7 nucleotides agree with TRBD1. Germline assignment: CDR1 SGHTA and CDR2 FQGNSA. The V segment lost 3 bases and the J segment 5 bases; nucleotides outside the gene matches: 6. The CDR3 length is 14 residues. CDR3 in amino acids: CASSLWQGEETQYF. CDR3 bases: TGTGCCAGCAGCTTGTGGCAGGGGGAGGAGACCCAGTACTTC. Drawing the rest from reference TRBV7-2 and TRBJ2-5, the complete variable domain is GAGVSQSPSNKVTEKGKDVELRCDPISGHTALYWYRQSLGQGLEFLIYFQGNSAPDKSGLPSDRFSAERTGGSVSTLTIQRTQQEDSAVYLCASSLWQGEETQYFGPGTRLLVL.

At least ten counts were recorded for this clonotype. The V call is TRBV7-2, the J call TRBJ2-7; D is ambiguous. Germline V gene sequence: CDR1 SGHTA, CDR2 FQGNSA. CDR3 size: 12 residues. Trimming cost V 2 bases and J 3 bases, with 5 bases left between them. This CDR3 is CASSLSLYEQYF. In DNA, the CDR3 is TGTGCCAGCAGCTTAAGTCTCTACGAGCAGTACTTC.

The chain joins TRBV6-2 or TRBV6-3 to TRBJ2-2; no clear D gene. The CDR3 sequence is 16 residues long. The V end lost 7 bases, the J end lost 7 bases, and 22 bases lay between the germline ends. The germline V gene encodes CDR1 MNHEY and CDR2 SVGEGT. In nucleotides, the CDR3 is TGTGCCAGCACCTACTCCCGGGCTTCTTCGGGCGGGGAGCTGTTTTTT. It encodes CASTYSRASSGGELFF.

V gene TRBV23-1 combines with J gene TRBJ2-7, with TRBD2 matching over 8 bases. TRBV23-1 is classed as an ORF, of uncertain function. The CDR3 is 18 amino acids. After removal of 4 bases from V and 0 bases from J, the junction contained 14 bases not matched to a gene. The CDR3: CASSPIGGNGRASYEQYV. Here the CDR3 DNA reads TGCGCCAGCAGTCCCATCGGGGGAAACGGGAGGGCCTCCTACGAGCAGTACGTC.

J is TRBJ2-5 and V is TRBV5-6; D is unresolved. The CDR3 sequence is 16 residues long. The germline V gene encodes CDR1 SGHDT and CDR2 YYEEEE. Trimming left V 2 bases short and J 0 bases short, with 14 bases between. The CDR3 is CASSFILRPNQETQYF. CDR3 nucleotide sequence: TGTGCCAGCAGCTTTATCCTCCGGCCGAACCAAGAGACCCAGTACTTC.

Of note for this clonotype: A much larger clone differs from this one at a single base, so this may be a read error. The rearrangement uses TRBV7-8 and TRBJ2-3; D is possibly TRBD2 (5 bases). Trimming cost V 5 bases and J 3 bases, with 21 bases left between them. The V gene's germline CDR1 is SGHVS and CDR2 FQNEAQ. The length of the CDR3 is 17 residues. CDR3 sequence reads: CASSPLNHQPGTDTQYF. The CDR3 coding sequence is TGTGCCAGCAGCCCGCTAAACCATCAACCGGGGACAGATACGCAGTATTTT. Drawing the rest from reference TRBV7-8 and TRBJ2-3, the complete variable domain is GAGVSQSPRYKVAKRGQDVALRCDPISGHVSLFWYQQALGQGPEFLTYFQNEAQLDKSGLPSDRFFAERPEGSVSTLKIQRTQQEDSAVYLCASSPLNHQPGTDTQYFGPGTRLTVL.

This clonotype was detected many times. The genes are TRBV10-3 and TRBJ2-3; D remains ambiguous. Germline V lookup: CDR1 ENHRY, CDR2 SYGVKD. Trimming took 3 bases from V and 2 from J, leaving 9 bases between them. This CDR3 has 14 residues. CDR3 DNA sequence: TGTGCCATCAGTGATTGGGCGGCCACAGATACGCAGTATTTT. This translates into CAISDWAATDTQYF.

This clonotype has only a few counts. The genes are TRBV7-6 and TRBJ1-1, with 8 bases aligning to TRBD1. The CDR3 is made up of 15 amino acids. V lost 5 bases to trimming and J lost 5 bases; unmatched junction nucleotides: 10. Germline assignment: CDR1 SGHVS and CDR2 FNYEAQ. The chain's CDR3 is CASSASAGGWTEAFF. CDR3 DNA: TGTGCCAGCAGCGCCTCGGCAGGGGGCTGGACTGAAGCTTTCTTT.

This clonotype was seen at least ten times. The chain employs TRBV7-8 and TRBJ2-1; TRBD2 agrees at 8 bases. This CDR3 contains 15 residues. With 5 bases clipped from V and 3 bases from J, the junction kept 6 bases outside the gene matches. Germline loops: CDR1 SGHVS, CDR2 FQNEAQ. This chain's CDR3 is CASSDGTSRYNEQFF. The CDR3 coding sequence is TGTGCCAGCAGCGATGGGACTAGTCGCTACAATGAGCAGTTCTTC.

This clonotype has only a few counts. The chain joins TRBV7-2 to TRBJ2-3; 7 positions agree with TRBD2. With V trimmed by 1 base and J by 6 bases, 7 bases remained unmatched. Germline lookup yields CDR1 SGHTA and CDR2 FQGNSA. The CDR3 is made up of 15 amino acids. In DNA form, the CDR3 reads TGTGCCAGCAGCTTAGGAGGACTAGTAGGGGATACGCAGTATTTT. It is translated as CASSLGGLVGDTQYF.

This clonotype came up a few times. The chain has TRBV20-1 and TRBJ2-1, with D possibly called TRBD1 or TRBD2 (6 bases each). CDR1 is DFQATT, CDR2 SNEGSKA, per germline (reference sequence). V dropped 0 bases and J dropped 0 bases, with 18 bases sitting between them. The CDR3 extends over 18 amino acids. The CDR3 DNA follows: TGCAGTGCTAGAGATGGAAGGAGGGGGATTAGCTCCTACAATGAGCAGTTCTTC. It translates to CSARDGRRGISSYNEQFF.

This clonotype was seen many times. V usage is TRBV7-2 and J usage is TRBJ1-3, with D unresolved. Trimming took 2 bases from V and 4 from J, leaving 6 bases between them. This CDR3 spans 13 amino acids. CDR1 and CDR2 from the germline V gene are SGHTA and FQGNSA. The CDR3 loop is CASSLNGGNTIYF. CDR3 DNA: TGTGCCAGCAGCTTAAATGGGGGAAACACCATATATTTT.

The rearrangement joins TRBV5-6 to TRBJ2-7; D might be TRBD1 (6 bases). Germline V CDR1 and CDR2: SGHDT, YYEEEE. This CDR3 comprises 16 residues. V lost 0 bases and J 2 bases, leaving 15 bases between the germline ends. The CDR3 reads CASSLGAIRGTYEQYF. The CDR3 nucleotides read TGTGCCAGCAGCTTGGGGGCTATCAGGGGTACCTACGAGCAGTACTTC. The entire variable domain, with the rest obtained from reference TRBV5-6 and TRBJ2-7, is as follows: DAGVTQSPTHLIKTRGQQVTLRCSPKSGHDTVSWYQQALGQGPQFIFQYYEEEERQRGNFPDRFSGHQFPNYSSELNVNALLLGDSALYLCASSLGAIRGTYEQYFGPGTRLTVT.

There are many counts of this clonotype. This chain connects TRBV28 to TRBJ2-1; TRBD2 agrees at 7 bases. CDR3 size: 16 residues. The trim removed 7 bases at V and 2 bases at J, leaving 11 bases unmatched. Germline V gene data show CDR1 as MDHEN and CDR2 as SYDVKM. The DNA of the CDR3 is TGTGCCAGCATTCGGAGCGGGGAGTTGGCCTACAATGAGCAGTTCTTC. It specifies CASIRSGELAYNEQFF.

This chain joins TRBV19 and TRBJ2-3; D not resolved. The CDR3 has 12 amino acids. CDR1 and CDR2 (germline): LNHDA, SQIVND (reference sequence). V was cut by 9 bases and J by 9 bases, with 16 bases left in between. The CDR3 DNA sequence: TGTGCCAGCTGTGACCCGGGTTGGACGCAGTATTTT. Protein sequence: CASCDPGWTQYF. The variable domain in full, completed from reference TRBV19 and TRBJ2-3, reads DGGITQSPKYLFRKEGQNVTLSCEQNLNHDAMYWYRQDPGQGLRLIYYSQIVNDFQKGDIAEGYSVSREKKESFPLTVTSAQKNPTAFYLCASCDPGWTQYFGPGTRLTVL.

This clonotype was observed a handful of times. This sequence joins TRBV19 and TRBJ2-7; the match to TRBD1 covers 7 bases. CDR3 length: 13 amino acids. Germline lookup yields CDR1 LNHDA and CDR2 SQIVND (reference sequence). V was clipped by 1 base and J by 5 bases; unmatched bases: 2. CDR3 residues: CASSIGQGNEQYV. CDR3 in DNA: TGTGCCAGTAGTATAGGACAGGGAAACGAGCAGTACGTC.

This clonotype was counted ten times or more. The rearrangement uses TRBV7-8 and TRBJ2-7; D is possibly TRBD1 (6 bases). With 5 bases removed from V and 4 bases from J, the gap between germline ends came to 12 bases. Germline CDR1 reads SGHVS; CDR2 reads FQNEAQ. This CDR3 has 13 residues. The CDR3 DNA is TGTGCCAGCAGCACCAGACAGGATTACGAGCAGTACTTC. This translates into CASSTRQDYEQYF. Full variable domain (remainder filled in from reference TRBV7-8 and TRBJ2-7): GAGVSQSPRYKVAKRGQDVALRCDPISGHVSLFWYQQALGQGPEFLTYFQNEAQLDKSGLPSDRFFAERPEGSVSTLKIQRTQQEDSAVYLCASSTRQDYEQYFGPGTRLTVT.

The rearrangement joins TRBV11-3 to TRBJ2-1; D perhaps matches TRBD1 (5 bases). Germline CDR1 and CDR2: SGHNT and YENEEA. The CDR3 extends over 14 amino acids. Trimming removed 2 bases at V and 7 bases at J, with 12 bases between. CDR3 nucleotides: TGTGCCAGCAGCTTAACGCAGGGTGTGAATGAGCAGTTCTTC. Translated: CASSLTQGVNEQFF.

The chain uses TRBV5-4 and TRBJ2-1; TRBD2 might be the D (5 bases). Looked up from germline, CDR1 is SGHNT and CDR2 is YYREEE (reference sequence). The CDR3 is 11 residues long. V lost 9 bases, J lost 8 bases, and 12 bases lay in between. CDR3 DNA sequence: TGTGCCATCCGGTTCGGGGATGAGCAGTTCTTC. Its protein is CAIRFGDEQFF.

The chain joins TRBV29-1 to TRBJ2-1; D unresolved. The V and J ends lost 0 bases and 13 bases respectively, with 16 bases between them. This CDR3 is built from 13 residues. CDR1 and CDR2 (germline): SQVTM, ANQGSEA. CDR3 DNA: TGCAGCGTTGAAGATCCGGAAGAGATACGACAGTTCTTC. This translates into CSVEDPEEIRQFF.

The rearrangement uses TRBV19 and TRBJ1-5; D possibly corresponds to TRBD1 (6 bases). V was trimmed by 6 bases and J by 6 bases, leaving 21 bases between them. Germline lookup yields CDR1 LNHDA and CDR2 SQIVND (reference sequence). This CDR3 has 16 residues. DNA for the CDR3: TGTGCCAGTAGGGAATTAAGACCTGGAGGGGGTCAGCCCCAGCATTTT. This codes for CASRELRPGGGQPQHF.

CDR3 protein: CSAFLLLAGRTDTQYF. The CDR3 DNA reads TGCAGTGCTTTTCTCTTACTAGCGGGCCGCACAGATACGCAGTATTTT. The genes are TRBV20-1 and TRBJ2-3, with TRBD2 matching 9 bases. Trimming at V came to 5 bases and at J to 1 base, leaving 10 bases not matched to a gene. The CDR3 has 16 residues. Germline CDR1 is DFQATT and CDR2 is SNEGSKA (reference sequence).

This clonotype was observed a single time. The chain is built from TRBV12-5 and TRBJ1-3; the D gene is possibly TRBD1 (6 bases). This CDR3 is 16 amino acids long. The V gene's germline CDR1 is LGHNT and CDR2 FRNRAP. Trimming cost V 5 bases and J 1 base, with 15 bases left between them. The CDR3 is CASGAQGRRSGNTIYF. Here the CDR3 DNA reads TGTGCTAGTGGTGCCCAGGGGCGGCGGTCTGGAAACACCATATATTTT.